This T cell receptor (beta chain) was sequenced in a study of cytomegalovirus exposure and HLA in healthy donors. Trimming took off 6 bases at V and 2 bases at J, with 13 bases between the two ends. Germline V gene data show CDR1 as MNHEY and CDR2 as SVGAGI. The CDR3 covers 14 residues. With respect to this clone: The antigen is undetermined.

The donors were in the roughly 130-subject validation cohort; that cohort was separate from the roughly 620-subject first cohort. Profiling relied on immunoSEQ multiplex PCR, and the TCRdb table lists in-frame clones only, not all of them. The sample carries 55,000 to 80,000 clones, about 94% recorded once. Study-wide results and caveats: The study labeled 150 to 200 TCR beta chains cytomegalovirus-associated.

This rearrangement joins TRBV6-5 to TRBJ1-2; D call uncertain. The sample comprised PBMCs. The TCR was taken from a man younger than 30 in good health and CMV-seropositive. The chain's CDR3 is CASSLHRGNYGYTF. The CDR3 coding sequence is TGTGCCAGCAGCCTCCACCGGGGAAACTATGGCTACACCTTC.